The clone carrying this TCR beta chain occurred once. The antigen remains undetermined. The CDR3 length is 19 residues. V lost 4 bases, J lost 3 bases, and 15 bases stayed unmatched. Germline V gene data show CDR1 as MGHRA and CDR2 as YSYEKL. The data were obtained in a study of cytomegalovirus exposure and HLA in healthy donors. Primers included in the PCR were 60 Vbeta and 13 Jbeta primers. TCRdb's copy holds only in-frame clones and misses some; the assay was immunoSEQ multiplex PCR. The data hold roughly 200,000 clones, with about 80% observed a single time. Study-wide results and limits: The majority of CMV-associated TCR beta chains were reported as apparently HLA-restricted in a later analysis.

The specimen sequenced was PBMCs. V and J are TRBV4-1 and TRBJ2-2, with TRBD1 matching over 9 bases. The receptor comes from a woman aged 30 to 39 in good health and CMV-seronegative. The CDR3 protein is CASSPWGRRDRDYTGELFF. In DNA form, the CDR3 reads TGCGCCAGCAGCCCGTGGGGTCGCCGGGACAGGGACTACACCGGGGAGCTGTTTTTT.